This T cell receptor beta chain stems from a study of OX40 agonist ivuxolimab in advanced cancers. Overall study: A male proportion of 70% to 90% was recorded, with mean age about 54 years and range roughly 23 to 79.

Profiled with immunoSEQ multiplex PCR; TCRdb holds only in-frame clones, not every one. The sample has 80,000 or so clones; roughly 85% are singletons. The trim removed 3 bases at V and 2 bases at J, leaving 3 bases unmatched. Germline assignment: CDR1 LNHNV and CDR2 YYDKDF (reference sequence). CDR3 length: 15 residues. This chain connects TRBV15 to TRBJ2-3, with 9 bases aligning to TRBD2. The sample was CD4+ or CD8+ T cells sorted from blood, taken in a trial of the OX40 agonist ivuxolimab. This receptor was identified in an adult with an advanced solid tumor such as melanoma, head and neck, liver or kidney cancer. In DNA, the CDR3 is TGTGCCACCAGCAGGACTAGCGGAGTCACAGATACGCAGTATTTT. It translates to CATSRTSGVTDTQYF.